This entry describes one TCR beta chain. What it binds is not known. The sample is drawn from a study of cytomegalovirus exposure and HLA in healthy donors. In the study overall: The 95 to 150 validation repertoires, a later analysis reported, used the same platform as the 666 first-cohort repertoires. General study results and limits: High specificity and sensitivity for cytomegalovirus status were reported for the classifier. Three CMV-associated chains proved CMV antigen-specific in vitro. A later analysis found first-cohort TCR clusters tended to co-occur in the 90 to 150 validation repertoires.

TCRdb's copy holds only in-frame clones and misses some; the assay was immunoSEQ multiplex PCR. The sample has about 160,000 clones; around 88% are singletons. CDR1 is LGHNA and CDR2 is YSLEER in the germline V gene. J lost 4 bases, V lost 5 bases, and 2 bases had no gene match. This CDR3 comprises 13 residues. This rearrangement joins TRBV4-3 to TRBJ2-1; 7 bases align to TRBD2. The material sequenced was PBMCs. The source is a woman under 30 in good health and CMV-seronegative. The CDR3 protein is CASSKRGYNEQFF. The CDR3 DNA is TGCGCCAGCAGCAAGCGGGGTTACAATGAGCAGTTCTTC.